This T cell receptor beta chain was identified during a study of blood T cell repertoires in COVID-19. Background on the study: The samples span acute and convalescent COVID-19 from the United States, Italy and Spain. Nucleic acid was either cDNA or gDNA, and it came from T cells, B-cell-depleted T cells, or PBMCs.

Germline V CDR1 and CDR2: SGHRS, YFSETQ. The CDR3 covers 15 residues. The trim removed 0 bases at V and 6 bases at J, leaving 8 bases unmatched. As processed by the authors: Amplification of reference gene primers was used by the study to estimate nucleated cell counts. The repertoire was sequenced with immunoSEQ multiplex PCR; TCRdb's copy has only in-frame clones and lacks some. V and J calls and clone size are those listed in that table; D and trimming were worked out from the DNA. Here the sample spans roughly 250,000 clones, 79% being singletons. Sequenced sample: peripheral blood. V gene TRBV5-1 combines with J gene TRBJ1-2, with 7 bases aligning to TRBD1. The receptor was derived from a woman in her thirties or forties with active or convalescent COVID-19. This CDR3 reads CASSLEGRGKDGYTF. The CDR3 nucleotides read TGCGCCAGCAGCTTGGAGGGCAGGGGGAAGGATGGCTACACCTTC.